A selection of T cell receptor beta chains follows, all from one sample in a study of T cell repertoires and HLA-DP antigens. No antigen has been assigned to these receptors. Profiled with immunoSEQ multiplex PCR; TCRdb holds only in-frame clones, not every one. This table has approximately 86,000 clones, around nine tenths appearing once. Input material: CD4+ T cells from PBMCs. The receptors were sampled from a middle-aged man in good health and CMV-seronegative. CDR3s include the opening cysteine and the closing phenylalanine or tryptophan. A D gene is named only where the DNA matches it firmly. Clone size, where shown, is once, few, many, or a class for clones that have expanded.

clone_size: NA
j_call: TRBJ1-1
d_call: TRBD1
v_call: TRBV28
cdr3_nt: TGTGCCAGCAGGCGAGACAGGGGGCTATGGACTGAAGCTTTCTTT
cdr3_aa: CASRRDRGLWTEAFF

clone_size: NA
j_call: TRBJ1-1
d_call: NA
v_call: TRBV28
cdr3_nt: TGTGCCAGCAGTCGGCAGATCACTGAAGCTTTCTTT
cdr3_aa: CASSRQITEAFF

clone_size: NA
j_call: TRBJ2-7
d_call: NA
v_call: TRBV30
cdr3_nt: TGTGCCTGGAGTTCTGTCCGGAGCGAGCAGTACTTC
cdr3_aa: CAWSSVRSEQYF

clone_size: NA
j_call: TRBJ2-1
d_call: TRBD2
v_call: TRBV19
cdr3_nt: TGTGCCAGTAGTATAGGGACTAGCGGGAGACAATACAATGAGCAGTTCTTC
cdr3_aa: CASSIGTSGRQYNEQFF

clone_size: NA
j_call: TRBJ2-3
d_call: TRBD1
v_call: TRBV5-1
cdr3_nt: TGCGCCAGCAGCCTGGGACAGGGTGAAGATACGCAGTATTTT
cdr3_aa: CASSLGQGEDTQYF

clone_size: NA
j_call: TRBJ1-2
d_call: TRBD1
v_call: TRBV19
cdr3_nt: TGTGCCAGTAGTACGACAGGGGCGTACTCGCCCTATGGCTACACCTTC
cdr3_aa: CASSTTGAYSPYGYTF

clone_size: once
j_call: TRBJ2-5
d_call: NA
v_call: TRBV29-1
cdr3_nt: TGCAGCGTTGAAAGCGGGCAAGAGACCCAGTACTTC
cdr3_aa: CSVESGQETQYF

clone_size: NA
j_call: TRBJ1-1
d_call: NA
v_call: TRBV29-1
cdr3_nt: TGCAGCGTTGCCTGGGAGGGGAGGGGAAACACTGAAGCTTTCTTT
cdr3_aa: CSVAWEGRGNTEAFF

clone_size: NA
j_call: TRBJ1-2
d_call: NA
v_call: TRBV30
cdr3_nt: TGTGCCTGGACCCACCGCAACTATGGCTACACCTTC
cdr3_aa: CAWTHRNYGYTF

clone_size: NA
j_call: TRBJ2-7
d_call: NA
v_call: TRBV28
cdr3_nt: TGTGCCAGCAGCCTCGTACCTAGGTCGCAGCAGTACTTC
cdr3_aa: CASSLVPRSQQYF

clone_size: medium-sized
j_call: TRBJ2-2
d_call: NA
v_call: TRBV2
cdr3_nt: TGTGCCAGCAGTGCTACTTGGGCGCGCACCGGGGAGCTGTTTTTT
cdr3_aa: CASSATWARTGELFF

clone_size: NA
j_call: TRBJ1-1
d_call: NA
v_call: TRBV19
cdr3_nt: TGTGCCAGTAGGCATCATAGTAACACTGAAGCTTTCTTT
cdr3_aa: CASRHHSNTEAFF

clone_size: NA
j_call: TRBJ1-3
d_call: TRBD1
v_call: TRBV9
cdr3_nt: TGTGCCAGCAGCGCCTTGGCTGGGACAGGGGGCTTGTATGGAAACACCATATATTTT
cdr3_aa: CASSALAGTGGLYGNTIYF

clone_size: once
j_call: TRBJ1-4
d_call: NA
v_call: TRBV6-5
cdr3_nt: TGTGCCAGCCAGAGACGGCAGGGGTTAGGCGAAAAACTGTTTTTT
cdr3_aa: CASQRRQGLGEKLFF

clone_size: NA
j_call: TRBJ2-2
d_call: NA
v_call: TRBV7-9
cdr3_nt: TGTGCCAGCAGCTTAGAGGCGGACACCGGGGAGCTGTTTTTT
cdr3_aa: CASSLEADTGELFF

clone_size: NA
j_call: TRBJ2-7
d_call: TRBD2
v_call: TRBV28
cdr3_nt: TGTGCCAGCACCCCTCGTAGCGGGATAGTCCGGGGCGAGCAGTACTTC
cdr3_aa: CASTPRSGIVRGEQYF

clone_size: NA
j_call: TRBJ2-5
d_call: TRBD1
v_call: TRBV28
cdr3_nt: TGTGCCAGCAGTCATGACAGGGCCCAAGAGACCCAGTACTTC
cdr3_aa: CASSHDRAQETQYF

clone_size: many
j_call: TRBJ1-1
d_call: NA
v_call: TRBV7-2
cdr3_nt: TGTGCCAGCAGCCAAGGACGGGGGAGCACTGAAGCTTTCTTT
cdr3_aa: CASSQGRGSTEAFF

clone_size: NA
j_call: TRBJ1-2
d_call: NA
v_call: TRBV2
cdr3_nt: TGTGCCAGCACCGCTATATTGAACTATGGCTACACCTTC
cdr3_aa: CASTAILNYGYTF

clone_size: NA
j_call: TRBJ2-2
d_call: NA
v_call: TRBV2
cdr3_nt: TGTGCCAGCAGTGACGGGTTGAGAAAGGGTTGGAACACCGGGGAGCTGTTTTTT
cdr3_aa: CASSDGLRKGWNTGELFF

clone_size: NA
j_call: TRBJ2-3
d_call: NA
v_call: TRBV18
cdr3_nt: TGTGCCAGCTCACCAGGACAGCCAAGCACAGATACGCAGTATTTT
cdr3_aa: CASSPGQPSTDTQYF

clone_size: NA
j_call: TRBJ2-3
d_call: TRBD2
v_call: TRBV7-9
cdr3_nt: TGTGCCAGCAGCCCTAGCGGGGTTGGCTCAGATACGCAGTATTTT
cdr3_aa: CASSPSGVGSDTQYF

clone_size: NA
j_call: TRBJ1-5
d_call: NA
v_call: TRBV5-8
cdr3_nt: TGTGCCAGCAGCCGAACGATCGGGGACAATCAGCCCCAGCATTTT
cdr3_aa: CASSRTIGDNQPQHF

clone_size: NA
j_call: TRBJ1-3
d_call: NA
v_call: TRBV4-1
cdr3_nt: TGCGCCAGCAGCCAAGAGGCCGGGCCGCACTCTGGAAACACCATATATTTT
cdr3_aa: CASSQEAGPHSGNTIYF